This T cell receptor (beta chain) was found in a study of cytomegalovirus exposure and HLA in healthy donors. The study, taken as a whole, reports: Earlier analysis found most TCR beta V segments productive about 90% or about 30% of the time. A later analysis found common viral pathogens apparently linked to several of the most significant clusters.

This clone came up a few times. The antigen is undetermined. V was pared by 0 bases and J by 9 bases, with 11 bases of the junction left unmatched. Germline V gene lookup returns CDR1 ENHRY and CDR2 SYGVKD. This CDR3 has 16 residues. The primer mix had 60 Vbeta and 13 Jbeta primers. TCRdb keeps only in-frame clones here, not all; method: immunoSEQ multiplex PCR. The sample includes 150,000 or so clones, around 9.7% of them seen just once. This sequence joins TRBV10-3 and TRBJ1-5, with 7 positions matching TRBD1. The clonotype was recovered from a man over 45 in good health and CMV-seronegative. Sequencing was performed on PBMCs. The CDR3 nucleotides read TGTGCCATCAGTGAGTCTTTGGACAGGTCCCCCATGCCCCAGCATTTT. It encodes CAISESLDRSPMPQHF.